The 21 T cell receptor beta chains presented below share a single source sample, sequenced in a study of chemoradiotherapy in HPV16-positive cancers. Assay: immunoSEQ multiplex PCR; the TCRdb copy retains only in-frame clones and omits some. This table has roughly 9,300 clones, around 88% appearing once. The starting material was blood, obtained from a patient who underwent chemoradiotherapy. The receptors here all came from a human donor with HPV-associated anogenital cancer.

J is TRBJ2-5 and V is TRBV9; tentatively, D is TRBD2 (6 bases). The V and J ends lost 3 bases and 5 bases respectively, with 14 bases between them. This CDR3 has 14 residues. Germline values: CDR1 SGDLS, CDR2 YYNGEE. The CDR3 nucleotides are TGTGCCAGCAGCGCGCCCGGCGGGGTGGAGACCCAGTACTTC. Residues: CASSAPGGVETQYF. Looking up the rest from reference TRBV9 and TRBJ2-5 gives the full variable domain: DSGVTQTPKHLITATGQRVTLRCSPRSGDLSVYWYQQSLDQGLQFLIQYYNGEERAKGNILERFSAQQFPDLHSELNLSSLELGDSALYFCASSAPGGVETQYFGPGTRLLVL.

DNA of the CDR3: TGCGCCAGCAGCTTGGCCGGATTTTACGAGCAGTACTTC. Translating gives CASSLAGFYEQYF. The V and J genes are TRBV5-1 and TRBJ2-7; D remains unclear. The CDR3 is made up of 13 amino acids. The germline gives CDR1 SGHRS, CDR2 YFSETQ. The V gene lost 0 bases and the J gene lost 4 bases, with 8 bases spanning the gap.

The genes are TRBV10-2 and TRBJ2-3; the D is unclear. The CDR3 covers 12 residues. Trimming removed 6 bases from V and 3 bases from J, with 7 bases in between. Germline V CDR1 and CDR2: WSHSY, SAAADI. DNA of the CDR3: TGCGCCAGCAGGCCCTCTACAGATACGCAGTATTTT. This codes for CASRPSTDTQYF.

This chain links TRBV7-9 with TRBJ2-5; no reliable D call. Germline CDR1 SEHNR, CDR2 FQNEAQ (reference sequence). The CDR3 is 14 amino acids. The V and J ends lost 4 bases and 2 bases respectively, with 11 bases between them. CDR3 nucleotides: TGTGCCAGCAGCTCCTCCGGGTCACAAGAGACCCAGTACTTC. The encoded protein is CASSSSGSQETQYF.

The V gene is TRBV5-5, the J gene TRBJ2-5; 10 bases fit TRBD2. CDR3 size: 16 residues. Germline V gives CDR1 SGHKS, CDR2 YYEKEE (reference sequence). V gave up 4 bases and J gave up 1 base; unmatched junction bases: 7. CDR3 in amino acids: CASSKEQRGGQETQYF. CDR3 coding DNA: TGTGCCAGCAGCAAAGAACAGCGGGGGGGCCAAGAGACCCAGTACTTC.

As DNA, the CDR3 is TGCGCCAGCAGCCCCGGGACAGGGGGCTTGCATTCTGGAAACACCATATATTTT. Translating it yields CASSPGTGGLHSGNTIYF. J is TRBJ1-3 and V is TRBV5-1, with TRBD1 matching 12 bases. The V and J ends lost 4 bases and 1 base, in that order; junction bases with no gene match: 9. Germline V CDR1 and CDR2: SGHRS, YFSETQ. The CDR3 consists of 18 residues.

The rearrangement links TRBV7-2 to TRBJ2-1, with 10 bases aligning to TRBD1. CDR1 and CDR2 from the germline V gene are SGHTA and FQGNSA. V shed 5 bases, J shed 5 bases, and the junction held 6 bases outside the gene matches. The CDR3 runs to 15 residues. The CDR3 DNA sequence: TGTGCCAGCAGCACCGGGACAGGGGCCCACAATGAGCAGTTCTTC. It specifies CASSTGTGAHNEQFF.

V and J are TRBV5-4 and TRBJ1-1; no firm D call. The CDR3 covers 11 residues. Trimming pared 4 bases from V and 8 bases from J, leaving 9 bases between. Germline V gene data show CDR1 as SGHNT and CDR2 as YYREEE (reference sequence). CDR3 sequence (DNA): TGTGCCAGCAGCAGAGCCGGGGAAGCTTTCTTT. It yields the protein CASSRAGEAFF.

This chain uses TRBV27 with TRBJ1-1; 7 bases match TRBD1. CDR3 length: 16 residues. V shed 3 bases and J 2 bases; nucleotides not matched to a gene: 9. The germline CDR1 and CDR2 sequences are MNHEY and SMNVEV (reference sequence). This chain's CDR3 is CASSFLGTGENTEAFF. The CDR3 DNA reads TGTGCCAGCAGTTTTTTAGGAACAGGGGAAAACACTGAAGCTTTCTTT.

In this sample, this clone turned up once. The rearrangement links TRBV4-3 to TRBJ1-5; 9 positions match TRBD1. The CDR3 extends over 13 amino acids. The junction had 4 bases not matched to a gene; V was cut back by 4 bases and J by 9 bases. The germline V gene has CDR1 LGHNA and CDR2 YSLEER. The CDR3 coding sequence is TGCGCCAGCAGCCGGACAGGGGAGACGCCCCAGCATTTT. It yields the protein CASSRTGETPQHF.

The rearrangement links TRBV13 to TRBJ2-3; the match to TRBD2 covers 12 bases. Trimming at V came to 5 bases and at J to 3 bases, leaving 3 bases not matched to a gene. Per the germline V gene, CDR1 is PRHDT and CDR2 is FYEKMQ (reference sequence). This CDR3 spans 15 amino acids. The CDR3 DNA reads as TGTGCCAGCAGCCTGCTAGCGGGGGGGACAGATACGCAGTATTTT. It encodes CASSLLAGGTDTQYF. The variable domain in full, completed from reference TRBV13 and TRBJ2-3, reads AAGVIQSPRHLIKEKRETATLKCYPIPRHDTVYWYQQGPGQDPQFLISFYEKMQSDKGSIPDRFSAQQFSDYHSELNMSSLELGDSALYFCASSLLAGGTDTQYFGPGTRLTVL.

This clone was counted a single time. The chain links TRBV15 to TRBJ2-1, with TRBD1 identical over 8 bases. This CDR3 comprises 14 residues. Trimming took 0 bases from V and 7 from J; bases not matched to a gene: 2. Germline V gene data show CDR1 as LNHNV and CDR2 as YYDKDF (reference sequence). Here the CDR3 reads CATSRDTGGNEQFF. The CDR3 nucleotides read TGTGCCACCAGCAGAGATACAGGGGGGAATGAGCAGTTCTTC.

The V call is TRBV7-3, the J call TRBJ2-1; TRBD1 matches at 7 bases. The CDR3 loop spans 14 amino acids. Germline loops: CDR1 SGHTA, CDR2 FQGTGA. The ends lost 5 bases at V and 5 bases at J; junction bases unmatched: 6. CDR3: CASSTFTGDNEQFF. DNA of the CDR3: TGTGCCAGCAGCACGTTTACAGGGGACAATGAGCAGTTCTTC. Filled out from reference TRBV7-3 and TRBJ2-1, the complete variable domain reads GAGVSQTPSNKVTEKGKYVELRCDPISGHTALYWYRQSLGQGPEFLIYFQGTGAADDSGLPNDRFFAVRPEGSVSTLKIQRTERGDSAVYLCASSTFTGDNEQFFGPGTRLTVL.

This rearrangement joins TRBV7-8 to TRBJ2-1, with D unclear. V was clipped by 1 base and J by 4 bases, with 11 bases between them. Germline V gives CDR1 SGHVS, CDR2 FQNEAQ. The CDR3 has 15 residues. The CDR3 bases are TGTGCCAGCAGCTTAGGCTCGGGTCGTTACAATGAGCAGTTCTTC. Amino acid sequence: CASSLGSGRYNEQFF.

V gene TRBV6-5 combines with J gene TRBJ2-5; D possibly matches TRBD1 or TRBD2 (6 bases each). This CDR3 is 14 amino acids long. Germline-derived CDR1 and CDR2 are MNHEY and SVGAGI. The V end lost 6 bases, the J end lost 1 base, and 12 bases lay between the germline ends. This CDR3 is CASRVGGFQETQYF. The CDR3 nucleotides read TGTGCCAGCAGGGTCGGGGGCTTCCAAGAGACCCAGTACTTC.

The rearrangement joins TRBV5-1 to TRBJ1-1, with 12 bases fitting TRBD1. V lost 4 bases and J lost 2; bases outside the gene matches: 3. Per the germline V gene, CDR1 is SGHRS and CDR2 is YFSETQ. The CDR3 is made up of 15 amino acids. CDR3 loop: CASSPGTGGNTEAFF. For the CDR3, the DNA is TGCGCCAGCAGCCCGGGGACAGGGGGCAACACTGAAGCTTTCTTT.

CDR3 in amino acids: CASSEKGGSINTEAFF. CDR3 in DNA: TGTGCCAGCTCAGAAAAAGGGGGCTCTATTAACACTGAAGCTTTCTTT. This sequence joins TRBV18 and TRBJ1-1, with 7 bases lining up with TRBD1. The CDR3 runs to 16 residues. Trimming took 5 bases from V and 2 from J; bases not matched to a gene: 11. Germline assignment: CDR1 KGHSH and CDR2 LQKENI.

The chain couples TRBV5-6 to TRBJ1-3, with D uncertain. CDR1 and CDR2 from the germline V gene are SGHDT and YYEEEE. Trimming cost V 3 bases and J 7 bases, with 8 bases left between them. The CDR3 extends over 12 amino acids. The CDR3 protein is CASSSRTNTIYF. The CDR3 bases are TGTGCCAGCAGCTCAAGAACGAACACCATATATTTT.

The chain employs TRBV5-8 and TRBJ2-2; D may be TRBD2 (7 bases). V was trimmed by 2 bases and J by 4 bases, leaving 15 bases between them. The CDR3 covers 16 residues. The V gene's germline CDR1 is SGHTS and CDR2 YDEGEE. CDR3 coding DNA: TGTGCCAGCAGCTTACATGGCGGGGGCCCCACCGGGGAGCTGTTTTTT. Protein product: CASSLHGGGPTGELFF. Drawing the rest from reference TRBV5-8 and TRBJ2-2, the complete variable domain is EAGVTQSPTHLIKTRGQQATLRCSPISGHTSVYWYQQALGLGLQFLLWYDEGEERNRGNFPPRFSGRQFPNYSSELNVNALELEDSALYLCASSLHGGGPTGELFFGEGSRLTVL.

The DNA of the CDR3 is TGCAGCGTGGGAACCGGGACAGTTACTTACTACGAGCAGTACTTC. Its protein product is CSVGTGTVTYYEQYF. The genes are TRBV29-1 and TRBJ2-7; 7 positions match TRBD1. Germline CDR1 reads SQVTM; CDR2 reads ANQGSEA. The CDR3 is 15 residues long. The junction had 14 bases not matched to a gene; V was cut back by 6 bases and J by 3 bases.

The chain joins TRBV7-2 to TRBJ2-2; the match to TRBD1 covers 10 bases. Germline values: CDR1 SGHTA, CDR2 FQGNSA. V lost 4 bases to trimming and J lost 5 bases; unmatched junction nucleotides: 4. This CDR3 has 15 residues. The CDR3 sequence: CASSSRTGGTGELFF. CDR3 sequence (DNA): TGTGCCAGCAGCTCCCGGACAGGGGGGACCGGGGAGCTGTTTTTT.